The rows below give T cell receptor beta chains drawn from one sample of a study of blood T cells in healthy people across ages. TCRdb independently ran MiXCR on the 5' RACE reads; one entry per CDR3 protein. This sample yields some 900,000 distinct CDR3 sequences, of which 29% are seen a single time; approximately 15% belongs to the top ten. The sample taken for sequencing was blood. These receptors all come from a woman older than 75 in good health. Both conserved end residues are part of each CDR3.

CDR3	V	J
CSARTLGLGRITKNIQYF	TRBV20-1	TRBJ2-4
CASSSGVGPPLNEQFF	TRBV2	TRBJ2-1
CSVEDLRDRGGETQYF	TRBV29-1	-
CASRGMSSYEQYF	TRBV28	TRBJ2-7
CASGPRGLAGGPDTQYF	TRBV6-2/TRBV6-3	TRBJ2-3
CASSRRVGIQETQYF	TRBV5-5	TRBJ2-5
CASSQASGPQGEQYF	TRBV4-2	TRBJ2-7
CAWRGLAGGEQFF	TRBV30	TRBJ2-1
CASSQDWTVGAYEQYF	TRBV14	TRBJ2-7
CASRGVDPIRDIQYF	TRBV27	TRBJ2-4
CASSYSGGRGGALNEQYF	TRBV6-5	TRBJ2-7
CASSLSFGTGTTDTQYF	TRBV12-3/TRBV12-4	TRBJ2-3
CASTPGGTGRDNEQFF	TRBV6-2/TRBV6-3	TRBJ2-1
CASSLDAGNTIYF	TRBV7-2	TRBJ1-3
CASSDQTGVQPQHF	TRBV2	TRBJ1-5
CSARKGGKATNEKLFF	TRBV20-1	TRBJ1-4
CASRHDRSGANVLTF	TRBV6-2/TRBV6-3	TRBJ2-6
CASSPPWTRRQETQYF	TRBV6-2/TRBV6-3	TRBJ2-5
CSASTSGQGDNEQFF	TRBV20-1	TRBJ2-1
CASSLAFGGANEQFF	TRBV7-2	TRBJ2-1
CAWSVTLAGTYNEQFF	TRBV30	TRBJ2-1
CASGLAGGFYEQYF	TRBV6-2/TRBV6-3	-
CASSTTVDSSYEQYF	TRBV9	TRBJ2-7
CSARWGQGASEAFF	TRBV20-1	TRBJ1-1
CSARDGGGDYGYTF	TRBV20-1	TRBJ1-2
CASSFLRGRETTDTQYF	TRBV14	TRBJ2-3
CASSRLAGSDTQYF	TRBV28	TRBJ2-3
CASSPVNTGELFF	TRBV18	TRBJ2-2
CSAVDRGGQYF	TRBV20-1	TRBJ2-5
CAISDRGQGHQETQYF	TRBV10-3	TRBJ2-5
CASSLRPSPTDTQYF	TRBV28	TRBJ2-3
CSVRHGTGVNTQYF	TRBV29-1	TRBJ2-3
CASSLRQGRYNSPLHF	TRBV27	TRBJ1-6
CASSQGLADEQYF	TRBV3-1	TRBJ2-7
CASSLERARNNEQFF	TRBV7-2	TRBJ2-1
CASSYSPGGTNEKLFF	TRBV6-2/TRBV6-3	TRBJ1-4
CASSIAGLRIGANVLTF	TRBV7-9	TRBJ2-6
CASSDGRGANVLTF	TRBV12-3/TRBV12-4	TRBJ2-6
CASSAGLAGGWEQFF	TRBV7-6	TRBJ2-1
CASSPGSPYPLNTGELFF	TRBV14	TRBJ2-2
CASSLSGTKEEQYF	TRBV5-1	TRBJ2-7
CASSLRVSADTQYF	TRBV12-3/TRBV12-4	TRBJ2-3
CASSPGEQNNEQFF	TRBV18	TRBJ2-1
CSSGQNTEAFF	TRBV20-1	TRBJ1-1
CASRLRGQGQETQYF	TRBV6-6	TRBJ2-5
CASSLRRVGTQYF	TRBV10-2	TRBJ2-5
CASSALGEQYF	TRBV28	TRBJ2-7
CSASPARTYNEQFF	TRBV20-1	TRBJ2-1
CASLGPPADTQYF	TRBV30	TRBJ2-3
CASSPGEAFRNQPQHF	TRBV7-2	TRBJ1-5
CSAPPPTGVYNEQFF	TRBV20-1	TRBJ2-1
CASTRGEISPYGYTF	TRBV21-1	TRBJ1-2
CASTTIYNEQFF	TRBV6-5	TRBJ2-1
CAGSQDRAEAFF	TRBV3-1	TRBJ1-1